This T cell receptor beta chain was recovered during a study of shared clonotypes between healthy human individuals. In the naive CD8 group, cells lacked CD45RO and were positively selected for CCR7, so terminally differentiated effector memory CD45RA+ cells were left out. The study enrolled healthy HIV-negative adults without recent acute infections or vaccinations as donors. There were only Caucasian adults among the donors, and all lived in Nashville, Tennessee. V lost 1 base to trimming and J lost 5 bases, with 14 bases between them. The CDR3 is 16 amino acids. The germline V gene encodes CDR1 SGHVS and CDR2 FQNEAQ. Assay: immunoSEQ multiplex PCR; the TCRdb copy retains only in-frame clones and omits some. The sample has about 820,000 clones, approximately 92% seen once; the top ten hold around 24%.

The sequence came from a man aged 25 to 45 in good health. The sequenced sample was naive CD8+ T cells sorted from blood. The rearrangement links TRBV7-8 to TRBJ2-2; D is possibly TRBD1 (6 bases). The CDR3 sequence: CASSLVLGARTGELFF. The CDR3 DNA reads TGTGCCAGCAGCTTAGTTTTGGGGGCGCGGACCGGGGAGCTGTTTTTT. The variable domain in full, completed from reference TRBV7-8 and TRBJ2-2, reads GAGVSQSPRYKVAKRGQDVALRCDPISGHVSLFWYQQALGQGPEFLTYFQNEAQLDKSGLPSDRFFAERPEGSVSTLKIQRTQQEDSAVYLCASSLVLGARTGELFFGEGSRLTVL.